The sequence of this T cell receptor (beta chain) was determined in a study of Ad26.COV2.S vaccination and SARS-CoV-2 variants. About the research overall: The vaccine Ad26.COV2.S was put into the muscle once, or twice with 56 days between. Whole-study results and caveats: Non-spike TCR breadth was similar in vaccine and placebo recipients.

V lost 0 bases and J lost 5; bases outside the gene matches: 7. Germline CDR1 and CDR2: MGHRA and YSYEKL. The CDR3 has 15 residues. Treatment in this sample: around 19 received Ad26.COV2.S at low or high dose, single or two shots; about 5 received placebo; per-sample allocation not given. Vaccine and placebo recipients were sampled on day 63 after the first injection. An Ad26 vector expressing Wuhan-strain SARS-CoV-2 spike served as the vaccine. A remark on this clone: Its matching antigen is unknown.

The data were produced by immunoSEQ multiplex PCR, yet TCRdb's version contains in-frame clones alone and is incomplete. The table lists roughly 400,000 clones, roughly 88% of them singletons, with roughly 4.3% in the top ten. The source of this sequence is a person aged 18-60 years who received the Ad26.COV2.S COVID-19 vaccine or a placebo. Here the sequenced sample was peripheral blood, taken in a trial of Ad26.COV2.S vaccine versus placebo. This chain connects TRBV4-1 to TRBJ2-7; 7 bases line up with TRBD1. The CDR3 loop reads CASSQEATGVDEQYF. The CDR3 region has the DNA TGCGCCAGCAGCCAAGAAGCTACAGGGGTGGACGAGCAGTACTTC.